This T cell receptor beta chain derives from a study of T cells in tuberculosis. Clones were read by immunoSEQ multiplex PCR, and TCRdb kept only the in-frame ones, dropping some. The table shows 38,000 or so clones, with roughly 96% occurring only once. The CDR3 loop spans 18 amino acids. CDR1 is MGHRA, CDR2 YSYEKL, per germline. Trimming pared 1 base from V and 0 bases from J, leaving 18 bases between. This clonotype was obtained from a donor aged 10-35 years with latent tuberculosis or without tuberculosis infection. The chain joins TRBV4-1 to TRBJ1-1; a possible D gene is TRBD1 (5 bases). Sequencing was carried out using PBMCs. CDR3 in DNA: TGCGCCAGCAGCCAAGTGCCCATTTTTAAGGACATGAACACTGAAGCTTTCTTT. As protein: CASSQVPIFKDMNTEAFF.